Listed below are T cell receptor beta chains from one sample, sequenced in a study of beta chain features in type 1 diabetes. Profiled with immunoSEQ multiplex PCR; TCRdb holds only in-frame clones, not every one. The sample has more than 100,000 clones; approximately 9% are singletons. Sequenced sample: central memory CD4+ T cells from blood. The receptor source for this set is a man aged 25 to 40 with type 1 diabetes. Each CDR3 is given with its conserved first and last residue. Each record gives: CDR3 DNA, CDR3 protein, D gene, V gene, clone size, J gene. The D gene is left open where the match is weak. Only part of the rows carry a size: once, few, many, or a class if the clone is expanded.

TGTGCCAGCACCAGCGGGGGGGTTACAGATACGCAGTATTTT | CASTSGGVTDTQYF | TRBD2 | TRBV28 | - | TRBJ2-3
TGTGCCAGCAGTACAGGTCCCTTAGGGGGCTACACCTTC | CASSTGPLGGYTF | - | TRBV6-6 | - | TRBJ1-2
TGCGCCAGCAGCTTGGGACAGGTGGAATCACCCCTCCACTTT | CASSLGQVESPLHF | - | TRBV5-1 | few | TRBJ1-6
TGTGCCAGCAGCACTAGCGGGGGCTCCTACGAGCAGTACTTC | CASSTSGGSYEQYF | TRBD2 | TRBV5-4 | - | TRBJ2-7
TGTGCCAGCAGTTTAACAGGGGCGAGGACTGAAGCTTTCTTT | CASSLTGARTEAFF | TRBD1 | TRBV27 | - | TRBJ1-1
TGTGCCAGCAGTTTACTCAGGGGGCAGCATACGCAGTATTTT | CASSLLRGQHTQYF | TRBD1 | TRBV28 | - | TRBJ2-3
TGTGCCAGCAGCAACCCGGGACTGAGCTCTGGGGCCAACGTCCTGACTTTC | CASSNPGLSSGANVLTF | - | TRBV11-1 | few | TRBJ2-6
TGTGCCAGCAGCGTAGGTGGGACAGGGATAAATGAGCAGTTCTTC | CASSVGGTGINEQFF | TRBD1 | TRBV9 | - | TRBJ2-1
TGTGCCAGCAGCCCCCACAGGGATCCGGCTTTCTTT | CASSPHRDPAFF | - | TRBV28 | few | TRBJ1-1
TGTGCCAGCAGTTACCCGACAGATTCACCCCTCCACTTT | CASSYPTDSPLHF | - | TRBV6-5 | few | TRBJ1-6
TGTGCCAGCAGGCCACAGGGGGCCTTCGGGTACAATGAGCAGTTCTTC | CASRPQGAFGYNEQFF | TRBD1 | TRBV25-1 | few | TRBJ2-1
TGTGCCAGCAGCCCGCTGGAGAGGGCCAGGGAGACCCAGTACTTC | CASSPLERARETQYF | - | TRBV28 | many | TRBJ2-5
TGTGCCAGCAGTGGGCAGGGGGAAAAACTGTTTTTT | CASSGQGEKLFF | - | TRBV2 | - | TRBJ1-4
TGTGCCAGCAGCGAATCGACAGGACAGGGGCTATCGGGGGCCAACGTCCTGACTTTC | CASSESTGQGLSGANVLTF | TRBD1 | TRBV14 | - | TRBJ2-6
TGTGCCAGCAGCCCCACTAGCGGGGGGGCCGCCACAGATACGCAGTATTTT | CASSPTSGGAATDTQYF | TRBD2 | TRBV4-2 | few | TRBJ2-3
TGTGCCAGCAGATACATGAGGGCGGAGACCCAGTACTTC | CASRYMRAETQYF | - | TRBV7-3 | - | TRBJ2-5
TGTGCCAGCAGCTTAGCGAATCCGGTAGAGACCCAGTACTTC | CASSLANPVETQYF | - | TRBV7-2 | few | TRBJ2-5
TGTGCCAGCAGCTTAGGAGGACAGGGAACGGGGGAGCAGTACTTC | CASSLGGQGTGEQYF | TRBD1 | TRBV7-2 | medium-sized | TRBJ2-7
TGTGCCAGCAGCGGGTACTCTCCGGGAGGTGGGGACTCTGGGGCCAACGTCCTGACTTTC | CASSGYSPGGGDSGANVLTF | TRBD2 | TRBV4-2 | - | TRBJ2-6
TGTGCCAGCACCAGGGGTAACTATGGCTACACCTTC | CASTRGNYGYTF | - | TRBV6-5 | - | TRBJ1-2
TGTGCCAGCAGTGACCCGGGGGACCAAGATGCCGGAAAACTGTTTTTT | CASSDPGDQDAGKLFF | - | TRBV2 | - | TRBJ1-4
TGTGCCAGCAGAGGGACAGGGATGATCCACGAGCAGTACTTC | CASRGTGMIHEQYF | TRBD1 | TRBV2 | few | TRBJ2-7
TGTGCCAGCTCACCCCCGAACGGGGATGAGCAGTTCTTC | CASSPPNGDEQFF | - | TRBV18 | few | TRBJ2-1
TGCGCCAGCAGCCCTGCGGCGGGGGGCTACGAGCAGTACTTC | CASSPAAGGYEQYF | TRBD2 | TRBV5-1 | few | TRBJ2-7
TGTGCCAGCAGCACGGGGACAGGGAACACCTACGAGCAGTACTTC | CASSTGTGNTYEQYF | TRBD1 | TRBV5-4 | few | TRBJ2-7
TGTGCCAGCAGTTCGGGACATTCCTACGAGCAGTACTTC | CASSSGHSYEQYF | - | TRBV6-8 | few | TRBJ2-7
TGCGCCAGCTCTCTGACTAGTGCCTCCTACGAGCAGTACTTC | CASSLTSASYEQYF | - | TRBV5-1 | few | TRBJ2-7
TGTGCCAGCAGCTTGGGGACAGAAACCTACGAGCAGTACTTC | CASSLGTETYEQYF | TRBD1 | TRBV7-9 | - | TRBJ2-7
TGTGCCAGCAGCGCACCGGGACTAGCCTCATTCAATGAGCAGTTCTTC | CASSAPGLASFNEQFF | TRBD2 | TRBV9 | - | TRBJ2-1
TGCGCCAGCAGCTTGGAGCCTAGCGGGGGGGAGTATTTT | CASSLEPSGGEYF | TRBD2 | TRBV5-1 | - | TRBJ2-3
TGTGCCAGCAGCCCCCAACCCCGGGGCTCCTACGAGCAGTACTTC | CASSPQPRGSYEQYF | - | TRBV7-2 | - | TRBJ2-7